The 22 T cell receptor beta chains below all came from one sample that was sequenced in a study of blood T cell repertoires in COVID-19. The method was immunoSEQ multiplex PCR; TCRdb's version includes in-frame clones alone and lacks a portion of them. In the table there are over 150,000 clones, 85% to 90% of which are singletons. Sequenced: peripheral blood. These receptors came from a woman of 80 years or more with COVID-19, enrolled during active disease.

This chain joins TRBV5-5 and TRBJ2-5; D possibly corresponds to TRBD1 (6 bases). CDR1 is SGHKS, CDR2 YYEKEE, per germline (reference sequence). V was pared by 5 bases and J by 4 bases, with 9 bases between. The CDR3 has 12 residues. This CDR3 is CASRGARETQYF. The CDR3, as DNA: TGTGCCAGCAGGGGGGCGAGAGAGACCCAGTACTTC.

V usage is TRBV6-2 or TRBV6-3 and J usage is TRBJ1-1, with D tentatively TRBD1 (5 bases). Per the germline V gene, CDR1 is MNHEY and CDR2 is SVGEGT. The CDR3 extends over 14 amino acids. Between the trimmed V and J ends, which lost 4 bases and 1 base, there was a span of 10 bases. The CDR3 bases are TGTGCCAGCAGTTCGGTAACAGGGAACACTGAAGCTTTCTTT. This gives the protein CASSSVTGNTEAFF.

The J gene is TRBJ1-2, the V gene TRBV7-9, with 7 positions matching TRBD1. The trim removed 4 bases at V and 4 bases at J, leaving 6 bases unmatched. The CDR3 runs to 14 residues. Germline CDR1 is SEHNR and CDR2 is FQNEAQ (reference sequence). CDR3 in DNA: TGTGCCAGCAGCTCGGACAGGTTTTTCTATGGCTACACCTTC. Its protein product is CASSSDRFFYGYTF.

The CDR3 coding sequence is TGCAGCGTTCAGACTAGCGGGACGTCCGAGCAGTACTTC. Translation gives CSVQTSGTSEQYF. The chain uses TRBV29-1 and TRBJ2-7; 11 nucleotides align to TRBD2. The CDR3 loop spans 13 amino acids. Germline lookup yields CDR1 SQVTM and CDR2 ANQGSEA. J was trimmed by 6 bases and V by 5 bases; bases with no gene match: 6.

This sequence joins TRBV28 and TRBJ2-7; maybe TRBD2 (6 bases). The CDR3 runs to 14 residues. Trimming took 6 bases from V and 6 from J, leaving 18 bases between them. Germline assignment: CDR1 MDHEN and CDR2 SYDVKM. The chain's CDR3 is CASRPPGAGVEQYF. DNA for the CDR3: TGTGCCAGCAGACCACCGGGAGCCGGGGTCGAGCAGTACTTC.

The V and J genes are TRBV7-2 and TRBJ2-1; 8 bases agree with TRBD1. Per the germline V gene, CDR1 is SGHTA and CDR2 is FQGNSA. The length of the CDR3 is 14 residues. J lost 6 bases, V lost 3 bases, and 4 bases had no gene match. CDR3 protein: CASSLDRVINEQFF. The CDR3 coding sequence is TGTGCCAGCAGCTTGGACAGGGTAATCAATGAGCAGTTCTTC.

V and J are TRBV7-8 and TRBJ2-5, with 10 nucleotides matching TRBD1. Germline CDR1 and CDR2: SGHVS and FQNEAQ. The CDR3 covers 16 residues. Trimming removed 3 bases from V and 5 bases from J; junction bases left unmatched: 9. The CDR3 sequence: CASSFLGQGHLETQYF. As DNA, the CDR3 is TGTGCCAGCAGCTTCCTGGGACAGGGGCATTTGGAGACCCAGTACTTC.

The chain recombines TRBV6-2 or TRBV6-3 with TRBJ1-1; D ambiguous. Trimming shortened V by 5 bases and J by 1 base, and 8 bases separated the two germline ends. Germline loops: CDR1 MNHEY, CDR2 SVGEGT. The CDR3 consists of 13 residues. The CDR3 loop reads CASSQTGNTEAFF. The CDR3 DNA follows: TGTGCCAGCAGTCAGACTGGGAACACTGAAGCTTTCTTT.

V usage is TRBV7-2 and J usage is TRBJ2-5, with TRBD1 matching 8 bases. Germline V gene data show CDR1 as SGHTA and CDR2 as FQGNSA. J lost 7 bases, V lost 3 bases, and 19 bases had no gene match. This CDR3 region has 18 residues. The DNA for the CDR3 is TGTGCCAGCAGCTTTTTGGGCCCCCGGGACCTACAGGGGGGGACCCAGTACTTC. Its translation: CASSFLGPRDLQGGTQYF. The full variable domain, completed using reference TRBV7-2 and TRBJ2-5, is GAGVSQSPSNKVTEKGKDVELRCDPISGHTALYWYRQSLGQGLEFLIYFQGNSAPDKSGLPSDRFSAERTGGSVSTLTIQRTQQEDSAVYLCASSFLGPRDLQGGTQYFGPGTRLLVL.

This clone was seen once. This chain joins TRBV11-2 and TRBJ1-2, with D unresolved. The length of the CDR3 is 14 residues. Germline assignment: CDR1 SGHAT and CDR2 FQNNGV. V lost 2 bases and J 2 bases, leaving 9 bases between the germline ends. In nucleotides, the CDR3 is TGTGCCAGCAGCTTACCGGTCCCCAACTATGGCTACACCTTC. The encoded protein is CASSLPVPNYGYTF.

The rearrangement joins TRBV2 to TRBJ2-5; the D is unclear. The CDR3 is 11 amino acids. CDR1 SNHLY and CDR2 FYNNEI come from the germline V gene. The V and J ends lost 6 bases and 2 bases respectively, with 4 bases between them. CDR3 region: CASRQQETQYF. Written as DNA, the CDR3 is TGTGCCAGCAGACAGCAAGAGACCCAGTACTTC.

The table lists this clone with a count of one. The chain uses TRBV9 and TRBJ1-4; 7 bases match TRBD1. Germline CDR1 and CDR2: SGDLS and YYNGEE. The CDR3 contains 14 residues. V was pared by 4 bases and J by 5 bases, with 5 bases of the junction left unmatched. CDR3 in amino acids: CASSQGQLNEKLFF. CDR3 nucleotides: TGTGCCAGCAGCCAGGGACAGCTCAATGAAAAACTGTTTTTT.

The rearrangement joins TRBV7-2 to TRBJ1-5; possibly TRBD1 for D (5 bases). The germline CDR1 and CDR2 sequences are SGHTA and FQGNSA. V was pared by 0 bases and J by 3 bases, with 9 bases between. There are 15 residues in the CDR3. The CDR3 here is CASSLAGGYNQPQHF. The CDR3, as DNA: TGTGCCAGCAGCTTAGCGGGGGGTTACAATCAGCCCCAGCATTTT.

The V and J genes are TRBV4-1 and TRBJ2-1; 11 bases are a match to TRBD2. Germline lookup yields CDR1 MGHRA and CDR2 YSYEKL. CDR3 length: 18 amino acids. V shed 2 bases, J shed 5 bases, and the junction held 11 bases outside the gene matches. This CDR3 reads CASSQYLAGLADDNEQFF. As DNA, the CDR3 is TGCGCCAGCAGCCAATATTTAGCGGGACTAGCGGACGACAATGAGCAGTTCTTC.

The gene calls are TRBV6-5 and TRBJ2-4; 11 bases line up with TRBD1. Trimming removed 6 bases from V and 8 bases from J; junction bases left unmatched: 9. CDR1 is MNHEY, CDR2 SVGAGI, per germline. CDR3 length: 15 amino acids. The CDR3 protein is CASSRTGGLGDIQYF. Written as DNA, the CDR3 is TGTGCCAGCAGCCGGACAGGGGGCCTGGGGGACATTCAGTACTTC.

This clone was detected once. The rearrangement links TRBV19 to TRBJ1-1, with 7 bases fitting TRBD1. This CDR3 comprises 14 residues. Trimming removed 4 bases from V and 1 base from J; junction bases left unmatched: 3. In germline, CDR1 is LNHDA, CDR2 SQIVND (reference sequence). The CDR3 loop reads CASSTRTGNTEAFF. The CDR3 coding sequence is TGTGCCAGTAGTACCCGGACAGGGAACACTGAAGCTTTCTTT.

The chain has TRBV24-1 and TRBJ1-2, with 9 bases that match TRBD1. This CDR3 region has 14 residues. V shed 4 bases, J shed 7 bases, and the junction held 6 bases outside the gene matches. Germline assignment: CDR1 KGHDR and CDR2 SFDVKD. DNA of the CDR3: TGTGCCACCAGTGACACCGGGACAGGGTCTGGCTACACCTTC. Protein: CATSDTGTGSGYTF.

The gene calls are TRBV3-1 (or the pseudogene TRBV3-2) and TRBJ2-3; maybe TRBD2 (5 bases). The ends were cut back, 1 base at V and 4 bases at J, with 9 bases in the middle. Germline V lookup: CDR1 LGHDT, CDR2 YNNKEL (reference sequence). The CDR3 spans 14 residues. CDR3 coding DNA: TGTGCCAGCAGCCAAGTGGGGAGCTCAGATACGCAGTATTTT. Residues: CASSQVGSSDTQYF.

This clone appeared a single time. DNA of the CDR3: TGTGCCAGCAGCTTGGCAGGGAATCATGAGCAGTTCTTC. Its protein product is CASSLAGNHEQFF. The chain recombines TRBV5-4 with TRBJ2-1; weak D call: TRBD1 (5 bases). The CDR3 is made up of 13 amino acids. CDR1 and CDR2 (germline): SGHNT, YYREEE (reference sequence). V lost 0 bases to trimming and J lost 8 bases, with 9 bases between them.

V usage is TRBV3-1 (or the pseudogene TRBV3-2) and J usage is TRBJ2-7; weak D call: TRBD1 (6 bases). The CDR3 consists of 14 residues. The germline V and J ends were trimmed by 4 bases and 3 bases, with 13 bases remaining between them. Per germline, CDR1 LGHDT and CDR2 YNNKEL (reference sequence). DNA of the CDR3: TGTGCCAGCAGCCCCCAAGTCAGGGGCTACGAGCAGTACTTC. Translating gives CASSPQVRGYEQYF.

V gene TRBV5-1 combines with J gene TRBJ2-6, with a weak D call TRBD2 (7 bases). Germline CDR1 is SGHRS and CDR2 is YFSETQ. Deletions cut 6 bases from V and 2 bases from J, with 15 bases between. The CDR3 is 16 residues long. CDR3 amino acids: CASTRGAQTGANVLTF. CDR3 coding DNA: TGCGCCAGCACCCGGGGGGCCCAAACTGGGGCCAACGTCCTGACTTTC. The full variable domain, rest sourced from reference TRBV5-1 and TRBJ2-6, is KAGVTQTPRYLIKTRGQQVTLSCSPISGHRSVSWYQQTPGQGLQFLFEYFSETQRNKGNFPGRFSGRQFSNSRSEMNVSTLELGDSALYLCASTRGAQTGANVLTFGAGSRLTVL.

The rearrangement joins TRBV11-2 to TRBJ2-3; 10 positions match TRBD2. Germline trimming cut 3 bases from V and 5 bases from J; bases unmatched to any gene: 8. CDR1 is SGHAT, CDR2 FQNNGV, per germline. The CDR3 consists of 16 residues. The CDR3 reads CASSFSQGLAIDTQYF. CDR3 nucleotides: TGTGCCAGCAGCTTTAGCCAGGGACTAGCGATAGATACGCAGTATTTT.